Below, one T cell receptor beta chain is given with its context. The germline V gene encodes CDR1 SGHRS and CDR2 YFSETQ. The germline V and J ends were trimmed by 0 bases and 11 bases, with 11 bases remaining between them. CDR3 length: 12 residues. Tregs were sorted as CD4+CD25+CD127-/low cells. Semi-nested PCR with Nested Universal Primer A followed constant-region reverse priming of full-length variable regions. TCRdb used MiXCR to reprocess the 5' RACE reads, holding one entry per CDR3 protein. This table has approximately 60,000 distinct CDR3 sequences, more than 25% appearing once. The sequencing sample was made of tumor-infiltrating Tregs sorted from the breast tumor. The TCR originated in a female donor with breast cancer. This rearrangement joins TRBV5-1 to TRBJ1-2, with D perhaps matching TRBD1 (5 bases). The CDR3 region has the DNA TGCGCCAGCAGCTTGGAGACAGTTTCATACACCTTC. Protein: CASSLETVSYTF.